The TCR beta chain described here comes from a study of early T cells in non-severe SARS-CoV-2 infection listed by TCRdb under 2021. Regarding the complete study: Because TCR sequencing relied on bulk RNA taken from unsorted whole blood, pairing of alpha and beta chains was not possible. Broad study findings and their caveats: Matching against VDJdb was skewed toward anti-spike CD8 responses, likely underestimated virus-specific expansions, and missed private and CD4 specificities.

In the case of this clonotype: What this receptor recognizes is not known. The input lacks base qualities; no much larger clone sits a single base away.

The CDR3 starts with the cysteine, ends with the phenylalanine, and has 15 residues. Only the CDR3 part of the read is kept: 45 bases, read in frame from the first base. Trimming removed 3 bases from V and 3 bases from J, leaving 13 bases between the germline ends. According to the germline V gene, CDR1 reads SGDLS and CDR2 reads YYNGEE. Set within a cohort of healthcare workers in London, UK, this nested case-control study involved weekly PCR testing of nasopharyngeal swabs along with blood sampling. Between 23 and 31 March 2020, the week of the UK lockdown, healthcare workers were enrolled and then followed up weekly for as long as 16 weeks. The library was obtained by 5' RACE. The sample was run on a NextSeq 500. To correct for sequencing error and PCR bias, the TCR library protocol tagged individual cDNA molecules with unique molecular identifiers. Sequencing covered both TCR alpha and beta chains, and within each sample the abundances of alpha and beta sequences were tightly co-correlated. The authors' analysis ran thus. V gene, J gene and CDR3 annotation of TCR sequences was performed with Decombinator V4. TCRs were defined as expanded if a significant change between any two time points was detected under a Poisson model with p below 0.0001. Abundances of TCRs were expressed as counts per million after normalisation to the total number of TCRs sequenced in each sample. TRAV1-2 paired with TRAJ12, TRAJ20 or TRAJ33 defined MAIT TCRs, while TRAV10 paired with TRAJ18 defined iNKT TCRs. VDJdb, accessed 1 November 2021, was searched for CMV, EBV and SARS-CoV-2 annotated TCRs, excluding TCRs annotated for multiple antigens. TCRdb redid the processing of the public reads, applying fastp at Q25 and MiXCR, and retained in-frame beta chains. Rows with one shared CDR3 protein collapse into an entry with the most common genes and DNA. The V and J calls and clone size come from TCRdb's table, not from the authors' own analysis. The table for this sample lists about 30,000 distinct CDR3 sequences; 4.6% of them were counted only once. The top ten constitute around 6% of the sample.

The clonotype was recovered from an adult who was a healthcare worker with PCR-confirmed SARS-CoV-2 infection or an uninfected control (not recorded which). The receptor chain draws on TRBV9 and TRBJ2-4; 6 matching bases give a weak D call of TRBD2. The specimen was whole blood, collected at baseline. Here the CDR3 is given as CASSAGTLGKNIQYF. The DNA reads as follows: TGTGCCAGCAGCGCCGGGACTCTGGGCAAAAACATTCAGTACTTC.